Each of the 2 T cell receptor beta chains below was sequenced from the same sample in a study. TCRdb independently ran MiXCR on the RT-PCR reads; one entry per CDR3 protein. The data contain more than 550,000 distinct CDR3 sequences, 14% of them singletons. The sequenced material came from memory CD4+ T cells from blood. The receptors originated from a female donor in good health, serving as a healthy control.

The DNA of the CDR3 is TGTGCCATCAGTGAGACTAGCGGGAACGTGGGGGAGCAGTACTTC. This codes for CAISETSGNVGEQYF. The V and J genes are TRBV10-3 and TRBJ2-7; 10 bases map to TRBD2. Losses at the gene ends were 2 bases for V and 7 bases for J; bases not matched to a gene: 8. CDR1 and CDR2 (germline): ENHRY, SYGVKD. The CDR3 has 15 amino acids.

The rearrangement uses TRBV6-2 or TRBV6-3 and TRBJ2-1, with D perhaps TRBD1 (5 bases). V lost 3 bases and J lost 8, with 17 bases in between. Per the germline V gene, CDR1 is MNHEY and CDR2 is SVGEGT. The CDR3 covers 15 residues. For the CDR3, the DNA is TGTGCCAGCAGTTATGACTGGAGCAGGGTGGATGAGCAGTTCTTC. This gives the protein CASSYDWSRVDEQFF.